Below are 15 T cell receptor beta chains sequenced from a single sample in a study of Graves' ophthalmopathy and Graves' hyperthyroidism. Amplification of the TCR beta CDR3 regions used RNA transcripts (as template). The first round was an RT-PCR with HTBI primers, and the second round was a multiplex PCR. TCRdb analysed the multiplex PCR reads with MiXCR anew, one entry per CDR3 protein. In the table there are over a million distinct CDR3 sequences, about 38% of which are singletons. Specimen: peripheral blood or thyroid tissue (not recorded which). The receptors stem from an adult man with Graves' hyperthyroidism.

This clonotype was seen at least ten times. The chain recombines TRBV7-2 with TRBJ1-2; 8 nucleotides align to TRBD1. From germline, CDR1 is SGHTA and CDR2 FQGNSA. This CDR3 region has 15 residues. J was trimmed by 2 bases and V by 6 bases; bases with no gene match: 8. Written as DNA, the CDR3 is TGTGCCAGCAGGACCGGGACAGGCGCAAACTATGGCTACACCTTC. This sequence encodes CASRTGTGANYGYTF.

The chain couples TRBV30 to TRBJ2-7, with D possibly TRBD2 on 5 matching bases. V was clipped by 3 bases and J by 3 bases, with 12 bases between them. This CDR3 has 13 amino acids. CDR1 GTSNPN and CDR2 SVGIG come from the germline V gene (reference sequence). Written as DNA, the CDR3 is TGTGCCTGGAGGGACTGGGCGGTCTACGAGCAGTACTTC. Translated: CAWRDWAVYEQYF. Supplemented by reference TRBV30 and TRBJ2-7, the full variable domain reads SQTIHQWPATLVQPVGSPLSLECTVEGTSNPNLYWYRQAAGRGLQLLFYSVGIGQISSEVPQNLSASRPQDRQFILSSKKLLLSDSGFYLCAWRDWAVYEQYFGPGTRLTVT.

The chain uses TRBV2 and TRBJ1-5; D is ambiguous. This CDR3 spans 14 amino acids. Germline-derived CDR1 and CDR2 are SNHLY and FYNNEI. V lost 8 bases to trimming and J lost 1 base, with 12 bases between them. CDR3 sequence: CASHTLGSNQPQHF. DNA of the CDR3: TGTGCCAGCCATACCCTTGGAAGCAATCAGCCCCAGCATTTT.

This clonotype was seen a few times. V usage is TRBV6-1 and J usage is TRBJ2-7; D unresolved. The germline V gene has CDR1 MNHNS and CDR2 SASEGT. Trimming cost V 4 bases and J 3 bases, with 10 bases left between them. CDR3 length equals 13 residues. CDR3 sequence: CASSGRSNYEQYF. In nucleotides, the CDR3 is TGTGCCAGCAGTGGTAGGTCGAACTACGAGCAGTACTTC.

This sequence joins TRBV7-9 and TRBJ2-1; weak D call: TRBD1 (7 bases). V lost 7 bases and J lost 4, with 26 bases in between. This CDR3 is 18 amino acids long. The germline V gene has CDR1 SEHNR and CDR2 FQNEAQ (reference sequence). This CDR3 reads CASTWGGGGKAGYNEQFF. DNA for the CDR3: TGTGCCAGCACCTGGGGTGGAGGGGGCAAAGCAGGATACAATGAGCAGTTCTTC.

About this clonotype itself: Because the CDR3 is missing its conserved closing phenylalanine or tryptophan, this is likely a read error. The DNA is left out, because the CDR3 cannot be placed on it with certainty; the CDR3 is given as TCRdb lists it. The chain has TRBV10-2 and TRBJ1-4; the D call TRBD1 from the table was never checked on the DNA. Germline V gene lookup returns CDR1 WSHSY and CDR2 SAAADI. Inclusive of both ends, the CDR3 amounts to 11 amino acids. CDR3 sequence reads: CASTRQGIEGY.

This clonotype was picked up many times. This chain links TRBV12-3 or TRBV12-4 with TRBJ2-7; 10 nucleotides align to TRBD1. The J segment lost 0 bases and the V segment lost 6 bases, leaving 2 bases of the junction unmatched. This CDR3 contains 14 residues. CDR3 nucleotide sequence: TGTGCCAGCAGCCGGACAGGGGGCTCCTACGAGCAGTACTTC. Translated: CASSRTGGSYEQYF.

This clonotype was seen only a few times. The CDR3 loop reads CASTRTGANTEAFF. Written as DNA, the CDR3 is TGTGCCAGCACCCGGACAGGGGCGAACACTGAAGCTTTCTTT. The genes are TRBV12-3 or TRBV12-4 and TRBJ1-1; 9 nucleotides agree with TRBD1. The CDR3 sequence is 14 residues long. V lost 7 bases to trimming and J lost 1 base; unmatched junction nucleotides: 4.

This clonotype was seen at least ten times. The chain links TRBV20-1 to TRBJ1-1, with 10 bases lining up with TRBD1. The CDR3 runs 12 residues. V shed 5 bases, J shed 10 bases, and the junction held 7 bases outside the gene matches. CDR1 is DFQATT, CDR2 SNEGSKA, per germline (reference sequence). The CDR3 DNA is TGCAGTGCTCGGGACAGGGGAGTGTTAGCTTTCTTT. It yields the protein CSARDRGVLAFF.

This clonotype was found a few times. This chain uses TRBV29-1 with TRBJ1-2; 7 nucleotides line up with TRBD1. V lost 4 bases to trimming and J lost 8 bases; unmatched junction nucleotides: 7. Per the germline V gene, CDR1 is SQVTM and CDR2 is ANQGSEA. The CDR3 contains 12 residues. CDR3 nucleotides: TGCAGCGTTGCACAGGGGAGAAGAGGCTACACCTTC. Translated, it gives CSVAQGRRGYTF.

V is TRBV7-2 and J is TRBJ1-5; TRBD1 matches at 9 bases. This CDR3 is built from 13 residues. Trimming removed 5 bases from V and 13 bases from J; junction bases left unmatched: 9. Germline V CDR1 and CDR2: SGHTA, FQGNSA. The CDR3 DNA sequence: TGTGCCAGCAGCAGCCGGGACAGGGAGTTTCAGCATTTT. This encodes CASSSRDREFQHF. Full variable domain (remainder filled in from reference TRBV7-2 and TRBJ1-5): GAGVSQSPSNKVTEKGKDVELRCDPISGHTALYWYRQSLGQGLEFLIYFQGNSAPDKSGLPSDRFSAERTGGSVSTLTIQRTQQEDSAVYLCASSSRDREFQHFGDGTRLSIL.

The rearrangement joins TRBV12-3 or TRBV12-4 to TRBJ2-5; D might be TRBD1 or TRBD2, each matching 5 bases. The V end was cut by 0 bases, the J end by 9 bases, with 14 bases between. This CDR3 has 14 amino acids. CDR3 in DNA: TGTGCCAGCAGTTTAGCCGAGGGGAATCAGCCCCAGTACTTC. It codes for CASSLAEGNQPQYF.

This clonotype has a handful of counts. The chain is built from TRBV5-4 and TRBJ2-7; 7 bases are shared with TRBD1. Losses at the gene ends were 4 bases for V and 3 bases for J; bases not matched to a gene: 7. The germline V gene has CDR1 SGHNT and CDR2 YYREEE (reference sequence). This CDR3 comprises 14 residues. The CDR3 loop is CASSLKGQNYEQYF. DNA for the CDR3: TGTGCCAGCAGCCTGAAGGGACAGAACTACGAGCAGTACTTC. The full variable domain, completed using reference TRBV5-4 and TRBJ2-7, is ETGVTQSPTHLIKTRGQQVTLRCSSQSGHNTVSWYQQALGQGPQFIFQYYREEENGRGNFPPRFSGLQFPNYSSELNVNALELDDSALYLCASSLKGQNYEQYFGPGTRLTVT.

This clonotype was detected ten times or more. The V and J genes are TRBV9 and TRBJ1-3; tentative D call: TRBD1 (5 bases). Per the germline V gene, CDR1 is SGDLS and CDR2 is YYNGEE. Trimming pared 4 bases from V and 12 bases from J, leaving 11 bases between. The CDR3 extends over 11 amino acids. DNA of the CDR3: TGTGCCAGCAGCATAGACGGACACATATATTTT. It specifies CASSIDGHIYF.

CDR3 region: CASSFGIAAGNTIYF. CDR3 in DNA: TGTGCCAGCAGCTTCGGTATCGCCGCTGGAAACACCATATATTTT. The J gene is TRBJ1-3, the V gene TRBV7-9, with D hard to call. Trimming pared 3 bases from V and 2 bases from J, leaving 11 bases between. This CDR3 has 15 residues. The germline V gene encodes CDR1 SEHNR and CDR2 FQNEAQ (reference sequence).